Shown below are 7 T cell receptor beta chains from a single sample sequenced in a study of blood T cell repertoires in COVID-19. Assay: immunoSEQ multiplex PCR; the TCRdb copy retains only in-frame clones and omits some. The sample yields under 250,000 clones, more than 75% seen once. Sequencing input: peripheral blood. The source of these receptors is a woman in her 40s with COVID-19, enrolled during active disease.

The CDR3 bases are TGTGCCAGCAGTGAAAACCTGAGGGAGCCCCAGCATTTT. Translating gives CASSENLREPQHF. The genes are TRBV6-1 and TRBJ1-5; D gene unclear. The CDR3 loop spans 13 amino acids. Per germline, CDR1 MNHNS and CDR2 SASEGT. The V and J ends lost 2 bases and 8 bases respectively, with 10 bases between them.

This clone was found a few times. This rearrangement joins TRBV2 to TRBJ1-6; no firm D call. CDR3 length equals 14 residues. The ends were cut back, 4 bases at V and 8 bases at J, with 12 bases in the middle. Per germline, CDR1 SNHLY and CDR2 FYNNEI. The CDR3 nucleotides read TGTGCCAGCAGTGTGGCGGGGAAGGATTCACCCCTCCACTTT. Residues: CASSVAGKDSPLHF. The variable domain in full, with the rest retrieved from reference TRBV2 and TRBJ1-6, is EPEVTQTPSHQVTQMGQEVILRCVPISNHLYFYWYRQILGQKVEFLVSFYNNEISEKSEIFDDQFSVERPDGSNFTLKIRSTKLEDSAMYFCASSVAGKDSPLHFGNGTRLTVT.

The V gene is TRBV5-6, the J gene TRBJ2-7, with D unresolved. This CDR3 has 13 amino acids. Looked up from germline, CDR1 is SGHDT and CDR2 is YYEEEE. V dropped 1 base and J dropped 0 bases, with 5 bases sitting between them. Here the CDR3 reads CASSLRASYEQYF. The CDR3 DNA sequence: TGTGCCAGCAGCTTGCGAGCCTCCTACGAGCAGTACTTC. Variable domain in full (rest from reference TRBV5-6 and TRBJ2-7): DAGVTQSPTHLIKTRGQQVTLRCSPKSGHDTVSWYQQALGQGPQFIFQYYEEEERQRGNFPDRFSGHQFPNYSSELNVNALLLGDSALYLCASSLRASYEQYFGPGTRLTVT.

CDR3 sequence: CATSGSQGNEQFF. CDR3 DNA sequence: TGTGCCACCAGTGGGTCACAGGGTAATGAGCAGTTCTTC. The rearrangement links TRBV24-1 to TRBJ2-1; D possibly corresponds to TRBD1 (6 bases). This CDR3 contains 13 residues. Trimming took 5 bases from V and 7 from J, leaving 11 bases between them. CDR1 and CDR2 (germline): KGHDR, SFDVKD.

The chain is built from TRBV7-2 and TRBJ1-4; 8 bases align to TRBD1. The CDR3 is made up of 15 amino acids. J was trimmed by 8 bases and V by 0 bases; bases with no gene match: 5. Germline values: CDR1 SGHTA, CDR2 FQGNSA. The chain's CDR3 is CASSLAAGQGEKLFF. For the CDR3, the DNA is TGTGCCAGCAGCTTAGCAGCTGGACAGGGAGAAAAACTGTTTTTT.

V is TRBV12-3 or TRBV12-4 and J is TRBJ1-2; possibly TRBD1 for D (6 bases). V was cut by 3 bases and J by 4 bases, with 9 bases left in between. This CDR3 is 13 amino acids long. In nucleotides, the CDR3 is TGTGCCAGCAGTTTTCAGGGGTTCTATGGCTACACCTTC. Encoded protein: CASSFQGFYGYTF.

The CDR3 DNA is TGTGCCTGGAGTAGGGAACGGCCCGGGAATACGCAGTATTTT. It yields the protein CAWSRERPGNTQYF. V and J are TRBV30 and TRBJ2-3; the D gene is possibly TRBD2 (5 bases). The V end lost 2 bases, the J end lost 7 bases, and 16 bases lay between the germline ends. The CDR3 has 14 amino acids. CDR1 GTSNPN and CDR2 SVGIG come from the germline V gene (reference sequence).